The 29 T cell receptor beta chains below were found in one sample sequenced in a study of tumor and adjacent non-tumor tissue in lung cancer (dated by TCRdb to the late 2010s). RNA was extracted from bulk unsorted tissue and checked for quality with a NanoDrop ND-1000 and an Agilent 2100. Normal lung samples were distant non-tumor tissue taken more than 3 cm from the tumor edge. Libraries were constructed by multiplex PCR. The listed sequencing device is Illumina HiSeq 2500. TCRbeta libraries were constructed through three rounds of nested PCR with primers (Table S4) according to protocols adapted from ARM-PCR. In-frame beta chains were kept once TCRdb had trimmed the public reads at Q25 with fastp and called clones with MiXCR. Identical CDR3 protein sequences are pooled into one entry, listed with their most common genes and DNA. The sample table contains more than 85,000 distinct CDR3 sequences; only one count was recorded for 65% of them. About 19% of the sample comes from the top ten.

Specimen: distant non-tumor lung tissue. These receptors were taken from a man aged 25-45 years with non-small cell lung cancer.

This chain joins TRBV5-5 and TRBJ2-5; D not certain. V dropped 8 bases and J dropped 0 bases, with 17 bases sitting between them. The CDR3 has 15 amino acids. In germline, CDR1 is SGHKS, CDR2 YYEKEE (reference sequence). As DNA, the CDR3 is TGTGCCAGGAGCATCAAGGTCGGGTACCAAGAGACCCAGTACTTC. This encodes CARSIKVGYQETQYF.

This clonotype has only a few counts. A much larger clonotype is one base distant, so this may be a read error. V gene TRBV20-1 combines with J gene TRBJ1-3, with 7 bases lining up with TRBD1. Looked up from germline, CDR1 is DFQATT and CDR2 is SNEGSKA (reference sequence). The CDR3 covers 18 residues. CDR3 coding DNA: TGCATTGCTAGAGGACCGGCGACAGGGAGGTTCTCTGGAAACACCATATATTTT. Encoded protein: CIARGPATGRFSGNTIYF.

The V call is TRBV4-2, the J call TRBJ1-4, with D unclear. The CDR3 runs to 17 residues. CDR1 is LGHNA and CDR2 is YNFKEQ in the germline V gene. Trimming took 2 bases from V and 2 from J, leaving 15 bases between them. In DNA, the CDR3 is TGTGCCAGCAGCCAAATGATACTCTTTGCGACTAATGAAAAACTGTTTTTT. Translated, it gives CASSQMILFATNEKLFF.

This clonotype was recorded at least ten times. The chain recombines TRBV29-1 with TRBJ2-1; TRBD1 matches at 10 bases. V was pared by 5 bases and J by 1 base, with 2 bases of the junction left unmatched. This CDR3 comprises 14 residues. The germline gives CDR1 SQVTM, CDR2 ANQGSEA. The CDR3 region has the DNA TGCAGCGTTCGGACAGGGGGTTCCTACAATGAGCAGTTCTTC. Protein: CSVRTGGSYNEQFF.

A word on this clonotype: Possible read error: a much larger clone is one base away. The rearrangement links TRBV10-3 to TRBJ2-7; TRBD2 matches at 13 bases. TRBJ2-1 explains the end of the DNA better; the J call may be wrong. The CDR3 has 15 residues. Per germline, CDR1 ENHRY and CDR2 SYGVKD. The CDR3 protein is CAISPGTSGDYEQFF. The CDR3, as DNA: TGTGCCATCAGTCCCGGGACTAGCGGGGACTACGAGCAGTTCTTC.

As for this clonotype: Germline is not matched at one junction end, which may reflect a read error. The CDR3 DNA reads as TGTGCCAGTAGCTTAGGGGCGGGTGGTGGAGATACGCTGTATTTT. Protein product: CASSLGAGGGDTLYF. This rearrangement joins TRBV11-2 to TRBJ2-3; D possibly uses TRBD1 or TRBD2 (5 bases each). CDR1 and CDR2 from the germline V gene are SGHAT and FQNNGV. This CDR3 is built from 15 residues.

The chain has TRBV4-1 and TRBJ2-5, with TRBD2 matching 16 bases. The CDR3 is 18 residues long. The V segment lost 4 bases and the J segment 9 bases; nucleotides outside the gene matches: 14. CDR1 is MGHRA, CDR2 YSYEKL, per germline. CDR3: CASSRDSDGGTSGRAQYF. The CDR3 DNA sequence: TGCGCCAGCAGCCGAGATTCGGACGGTGGGACTAGCGGGAGGGCCCAGTACTTC.

A single count supports this clonotype. The J gene is TRBJ1-4, the V gene TRBV7-9; D gene unclear. Trimming shortened V by 1 base and J by 7 bases, and 10 bases separated the two germline ends. The CDR3 covers 14 residues. The germline CDR1 and CDR2 sequences are SEHNR and FQNEAQ (reference sequence). CDR3 sequence reads: CASSLVVIAEKLFF. CDR3 coding DNA: TGTGCCAGCAGCTTAGTCGTGATAGCTGAAAAACTGTTTTTT.

To note about this clonotype: Given the absence of the conserved phenylalanine or tryptophan at the CDR3 end, a read error is likely. The rearrangement uses TRBV6-5 and TRBJ2-2; 7 nucleotides match TRBD1. Germline V CDR1 and CDR2: MNHEY, SVGAGI. The CDR3 consists of 15 residues. The CDR3 nucleotides read TGTACCAGCAGTGCCTGGGACAGCCTATCGGGGGAGCTGTTTGTT. This translates into CTSSAWDSLSGELFV.

The rearrangement links TRBV20-1 to TRBJ1-6; 10 bases match TRBD1. Per the germline V gene, CDR1 is DFQATT and CDR2 is SNEGSKA (reference sequence). The trim removed 8 bases at V and 10 bases at J, leaving 11 bases unmatched. This CDR3 spans 14 amino acids. The CDR3 reads CSTNGGQGRSPLHF. CDR3 bases: TGCAGTACTAATGGGGGACAGGGGCGATCACCCCTCCACTTT.

As concerns this clonotype: Sequence at one end of the junction differs from germline and may be a read error. The chain has TRBV4-3 and TRBJ2-7; 8 bases fit TRBD2. The CDR3 length is 15 residues. Germline V gene sequence: CDR1 LGHNA, CDR2 YSLEER. The CDR3, as DNA: TGCGCCAGCAGCCAAGTCAGGGGACTAGGCTACGAGCAGTGCTTC. Translation gives CASSQVRGLGYEQCF.

For this clonotype: A much larger clone differs from this one at a single base, so this may be a read error. This rearrangement joins TRBV12-3 or TRBV12-4 to TRBJ2-2; 10 nucleotides line up with TRBD2. There are 16 residues in the CDR3. CDR3 bases: TGTGCCAGCAGTTTGGGACTAGCGTCTAACACCGGGGAGCTGTTGTTT. As protein: CASSLGLASNTGELLF.

This clonotype was counted a single time. The junction differs from germline at one of its ends, possibly a read error. V gene TRBV10-2 combines with J gene TRBJ2-2; D may be TRBD1 or TRBD2 (5 bases each). The CDR3 sequence is 13 residues long. The germline gives CDR1 WSHSY, CDR2 SAAADI. CDR3 protein: CSSSPRGIGELFF. The CDR3 region has the DNA TGCTCCAGCAGCCCTCGGGGCATCGGGGAGCTGTTTTTT.

This clonotype has just one count. Since the CDR3 does not end with the conserved phenylalanine or tryptophan, this likely comes from a read error. The gene calls are TRBV11-1 and TRBJ2-5, with no clear D. Trimming left V 5 bases short and J 0 bases short, with 10 bases between. Per the germline V gene, CDR1 is SGHAT and CDR2 is FQDESV (reference sequence). The CDR3 extends over 14 amino acids. The DNA of the CDR3 is TGTGCCAGCAGCGCTGACACGTACCAAGAGACCCAGTACCAC. It encodes CASSADTYQETQYH.

As for this clonotype: The germline gene is not matched at one end of the junction; a read error may be the cause. The genes are TRBV11-2 and TRBJ2-5; no clear D. The CDR3 spans 13 residues. The germline CDR1 and CDR2 sequences are SGHAT and FQNNGV. CDR3: CASSTHGPENQYF. CDR3 in DNA: TGTGCCAGCAGCACGCATGGTCCAGAGAACCAGTACTTC.

On this clonotype itself: One end of the junction is discordant with germline, which a read error may explain. V is TRBV29-1 and J is TRBJ1-2; tentatively, D is TRBD1 (6 bases). Germline V gives CDR1 SQVTM, CDR2 ANQGSEA. This CDR3 comprises 12 residues. The CDR3 spells CTVKPGDYGYTF. For the CDR3, the DNA is TGCACCGTTAAACCAGGGGACTATGGCTACACCTTT.

On this clonotype itself: This CDR3 fails to terminate in the conserved phenylalanine or tryptophan, so it likely reflects a read error. This chain connects TRBV5-4 to TRBJ2-5, with D perhaps matching TRBD1 (6 bases). Trimming took off 2 bases at V and 5 bases at J, with 16 bases between the two ends. Germline lookup yields CDR1 SGHNT and CDR2 YYREEE (reference sequence). The CDR3 totals 15 residues. DNA of the CDR3: TGTGCCAGCAGCTTCCGACAGTCCGGACAGGAGACCCAGTACTTG. This codes for CASSFRQSGQETQYL.

Worth noting for this clonotype: This likely comes from a read error, as the CDR3 has no conserved phenylalanine or tryptophan at its end. The chain employs TRBV7-9 and TRBJ1-6, with D hard to call. The length of the CDR3 is 12 residues. The ends were cut back, 3 bases at V and 7 bases at J, with 4 bases in the middle. Germline V gives CDR1 SEHNR, CDR2 FQNEAQ (reference sequence). The CDR3 nucleotides are TGTGCCAGCAGCTTTGACAATTCACCCCTCCACATT. It translates to CASSFDNSPLHI.

This clonotype was observed at least ten times. The chain uses TRBV20-1 and TRBJ2-7; TRBD2 agrees at 10 bases. Germline values: CDR1 DFQATT, CDR2 SNEGSKA (reference sequence). V was pared by 3 bases and J by 4 bases, with 3 bases of the junction left unmatched. The CDR3 length is 13 residues. CDR3 coding DNA: TGCAGTGCTAGCAGACTAGCGGGTTACGAGCAGTACTTC. Translating it yields CSASRLAGYEQYF.

As for this clonotype: A much larger clone sits a single nucleotide away, making a read error possible. This chain joins TRBV12-3 or TRBV12-4 and TRBJ2-5; TRBD1 matches at 8 bases. The CDR3 length is 12 residues. The V and J ends lost 4 bases and 5 bases, in that order; junction bases with no gene match: 0. CDR3 amino acids: CASSYRGETQYF. The CDR3 region has the DNA TGTGCCAGCAGTTACAGGGGGGAGACCCAGTACTTC.

Written as DNA, the CDR3 is TGTGCCAGCAGAGCGCGACACAGCTCCTACGAGCAGTACTTC. Encoded protein: CASRARHSSYEQYF. This chain links TRBV11-2 with TRBJ2-7; D is ambiguous. The CDR3 consists of 14 residues. V was trimmed by 6 bases and J by 0 bases, leaving 12 bases between them. Germline CDR1 SGHAT, CDR2 FQNNGV.

The genes are TRBV4-1 and TRBJ2-1; 9 bases agree with TRBD2. The CDR3 extends over 17 amino acids. Germline V gives CDR1 MGHRA, CDR2 YSYEKL. V was pared by 0 bases and J by 6 bases, with 9 bases of the junction left unmatched. Here the CDR3 reads CASSQEYPAGGGNEQFF. Here the CDR3 DNA reads TGCGCCAGCAGCCAAGAGTACCCAGCGGGGGGCGGCAATGAGCAGTTCTTC.

A word on this clonotype: Sequence at one end of the junction differs from germline and may be a read error. The gene calls are TRBV20-1 and TRBJ1-2; 7 bases fit TRBD1. The CDR3 covers 13 residues. Looked up from germline, CDR1 is DFQATT and CDR2 is SNEGSKA (reference sequence). DNA of the CDR3: TGCAGTACTAGAGATCCCGGACAGGATGGTTACACCTTC. It yields the protein CSTRDPGQDGYTF.

As concerns this clonotype: The conserved phenylalanine or tryptophan normally closing the CDR3 is absent here, so this likely arose from a read error. The genes are TRBV11-1 and TRBJ2-5; no firm D call. This CDR3 region has 14 residues. Per the germline V gene, CDR1 is SGHAT and CDR2 is FQDESV (reference sequence). CDR3 DNA sequence: TGTGCCAGCAGCTCCAACTTAAAACAAGAGATCCAGTACCTC. Protein sequence: CASSSNLKQEIQYL.

This chain uses TRBV11-2 with TRBJ2-7; 7 bases agree with TRBD2. Unmatched junction bases numbered 9, after V lost 11 bases and J lost 2 bases. CDR1 and CDR2 from the germline V gene are SGHAT and FQNNGV. This CDR3 comprises 13 residues. CDR3 DNA sequence: TGTGCCGGTAGGCCAGCGGGGACCTACGAGCAGTACTTC. Residues: CAGRPAGTYEQYF.

The chain has TRBV4-3 and TRBJ2-7, with 8 bases matching TRBD2. The closer fit of TRBJ2-3 to the DNA end suggests the J call may be wrong. CDR1 and CDR2 (germline): LGHNA, YSLEER. The CDR3 spans 17 residues. For the CDR3, the DNA is TGCGCCAGCAGCCAAGATATTGCGGGACTAGGGGCAAGGGAGCAGTATTTT. Its protein is CASSQDIAGLGAREQYF.

To note about this clonotype: A much larger clone sits a single nucleotide away, making a read error possible. The chain carries TRBV2 and TRBJ2-2; 11 bases line up with TRBD2. Per germline, CDR1 SNHLY and CDR2 FYNNEI. J was trimmed by 2 bases and V by 10 bases; bases with no gene match: 12. The CDR3 length is 17 residues. In nucleotides, the CDR3 is TGTGCCATCAGCCAGGGACTAGCGGCATTCAACACCGGGGAGCTGTTTTTT. Its protein is CAISQGLAAFNTGELFF.

For this clonotype: A much larger clone sits a single nucleotide away, making a read error possible. The chain links TRBV4-1 to TRBJ2-7, with TRBD2 identical over 8 bases. This CDR3 contains 16 residues. Germline CDR1 is MGHRA and CDR2 is YSYEKL. The CDR3 sequence: CASSQDGAGVSYVQYF. The CDR3, as DNA: TGCGCCAGCAGCCAAGATGGAGCGGGGGTCTCCTACGTGCAGTACTTC.

With respect to this clonotype: A much bigger clone sits one base away, suggesting this may be a read error. J is TRBJ2-1 and V is TRBV11-1; 7 bases match TRBD2. Per germline, CDR1 SGHAT and CDR2 FQDESV (reference sequence). This CDR3 comprises 14 residues. The CDR3 here is CTSSLGRETDEQFF. For the CDR3, the DNA is TGTACCAGCAGCTTAGGGCGGGAGACGGATGAGCAGTTCTTC. Based on the CDR3 plus reference TRBV11-1 and TRBJ2-1, the full variable domain is EAEVAQSPRYKITEKSQAVAFWCDPISGHATLYWYRQILGQGPELLVQFQDESVVDDSQLPKDRFSAERLKGVDSTLKIQPAELGDSAMYLCTSSLGRETDEQFFGPGTRLTVL.